Below, one T cell receptor (beta chain) is given with its context. These data come from a study of cytomegalovirus exposure and HLA in healthy donors. Trimming removed 4 bases from V and 8 bases from J; junction bases left unmatched: 14. Germline CDR1 and CDR2: LNHDA and SQIVND (reference sequence). The CDR3 has 16 amino acids. Produced via immunoSEQ multiplex PCR; TCRdb's table is partial and in-frame only. The sample consists of around 150,000 clones, 85% to 90% of them appearing once. The chain recombines TRBV19 with TRBJ2-1; 7 positions match TRBD1. Sequencing used PBMCs. This TCR was sampled from a man aged 18-30 years in good health and CMV-seropositive. This CDR3 is CASSRSTGVGIDEQFF. As DNA, the CDR3 is TGTGCCAGTAGTAGGAGCACAGGGGTTGGTATCGATGAGCAGTTCTTC.